Following are 31 T cell receptor beta chains from one sample sequenced in a study of Tregs in tolerant kidney transplant recipients. Recipients received nonmyeloablative bone marrow transplants from related graft donors, with transient mixed chimerism. The protocol was immunoSEQ multiplex PCR, while the TCRdb copy is restricted to in-frame clones and leaves out a portion. The repertoire holds tens of thousands of clones, with about 89% as singletons. Sequenced here: CD4+ T cells from blood (PBMCs), sampled 6 months after the transplant. The receptors stem from a human patient who received a combined kidney and bone marrow transplant. Some T cells here may be from the graft donor.

The chain joins TRBV29-1 to TRBJ2-1, with TRBD2 identical over 7 bases. V dropped 3 bases and J dropped 8; count of bases not matched to a gene: 10. Germline CDR1 and CDR2: SQVTM and ANQGSEA. The CDR3 spans 14 residues. CDR3 sequence reads: CSVDGGGPHDEQFF. The CDR3 coding sequence is TGCAGCGTTGATGGGGGAGGGCCGCATGATGAGCAGTTCTTC.

The chain joins TRBV7-3 to TRBJ1-1; 7 nucleotides match TRBD1. V was pared by 2 bases and J by 4 bases, with 10 bases of the junction left unmatched. Germline CDR1 is SGHTA and CDR2 is FQGTGA. This CDR3 is 16 amino acids long. The DNA for the CDR3 is TGTGCCAGCAGCTTAGGTGGACAGGTTGTACGCACTGAAGCTTTCTTT. Protein: CASSLGGQVVRTEAFF.

This rearrangement joins TRBV18 to TRBJ2-7; tentative D call: TRBD1 (5 bases). Trimming left V 2 bases short and J 3 bases short, with 20 bases between. The CDR3 has 17 amino acids. Germline V gives CDR1 KGHSH, CDR2 LQKENI. The CDR3: CASSPRRQSSIVYEQYF. The CDR3 DNA reads as TGTGCCAGCTCACCAAGGAGACAGTCCAGTATCGTCTACGAGCAGTACTTC.

This clone was seen only once. The rearrangement links TRBV18 to TRBJ1-2; maybe TRBD1 (5 bases). The germline CDR1 and CDR2 sequences are KGHSH and LQKENI. The CDR3 length is 15 residues. With 2 bases removed from V and 2 bases from J, the gap between germline ends came to 12 bases. The CDR3 DNA is TGTGCCAGCTCACCAGGTGCGGAGGGGAACTATGGCTACACCTTC. It is translated as CASSPGAEGNYGYTF.

The V and J genes are TRBV12-5 and TRBJ2-7; 7 positions match TRBD1. V gave up 4 bases and J gave up 3 bases; unmatched junction bases: 9. The CDR3 is 15 amino acids. In germline, CDR1 is LGHNT, CDR2 FRNRAP. The CDR3 sequence is CASGSPDRESYEQYF. In DNA form, the CDR3 reads TGTGCTAGTGGTTCCCCCGACAGGGAAAGCTACGAGCAGTACTTC.

V gene TRBV12-5 combines with J gene TRBJ2-7; no clear D. CDR3 length: 13 amino acids. The V end lost 1 base, the J end lost 7 bases, and 11 bases lay between the germline ends. Germline V gene lookup returns CDR1 LGHNT and CDR2 FRNRAP. The CDR3 DNA is TGTGCTAGTGGTTTGGGACCCTCTAGAGAGCAGTACTTC. Its translation: CASGLGPSREQYF.

In DNA, the CDR3 is TGCGCCAGCAGCCAAGAGGGTAGCGGGTTCTACAATGAGCAGTTCTTC. Translation gives CASSQEGSGFYNEQFF. V gene TRBV4-1 combines with J gene TRBJ2-1, with TRBD2 identical over 7 bases. The germline CDR1 and CDR2 sequences are MGHRA and YSYEKL. Germline trimming cut 0 bases from V and 3 bases from J; bases unmatched to any gene: 5. CDR3 length equals 16 residues.

The table lists this clone with a count of one. The chain recombines TRBV4-2 with TRBJ2-7; 12 bases agree with TRBD2. The trim removed 1 base at V and 4 bases at J, leaving 5 bases unmatched. Germline V gene sequence: CDR1 LGHNA, CDR2 YNFKEQ. CDR3 length: 16 amino acids. The CDR3 protein is CASSQGPGTSGYEQYF. CDR3 sequence (DNA): TGTGCCAGCAGCCAAGGCCCCGGGACTAGCGGGTACGAGCAGTACTTC.

Here the CDR3 reads CASSPIRQGPYTF. Here the CDR3 DNA reads TGCGCCAGCAGCCCAATACGACAGGGACCCTACACCTTC. The chain recombines TRBV4-3 with TRBJ1-2; 7 bases are a match to TRBD1. Germline loops: CDR1 LGHNA, CDR2 YSLEER. The CDR3 length is 13 residues. Trimming took 4 bases from V and 10 from J; bases not matched to a gene: 9.

The chain uses TRBV7-2 and TRBJ2-7; a weak D match, TRBD1 (6 bases). There are 15 residues in the CDR3. V lost 5 bases and J lost 4, with 18 bases in between. Germline V gene data show CDR1 as SGHTA and CDR2 as FQGNSA. Written as DNA, the CDR3 is TGTGCCAGCAGCACCCCTCCCCCAGGGGTGTACGAGCAGTACTTC. Translating it yields CASSTPPPGVYEQYF. Based on the CDR3 plus reference TRBV7-2 and TRBJ2-7, the full variable domain is GAGVSQSPSNKVTEKGKDVELRCDPISGHTALYWYRQSLGQGLEFLIYFQGNSAPDKSGLPSDRFSAERTGGSVSTLTIQRTQQEDSAVYLCASSTPPPGVYEQYFGPGTRLTVT.

This chain uses TRBV10-3 with TRBJ2-6, with TRBD2 as a possible D gene (5 bases). V shed 7 bases and J shed 2 bases, with 6 bases lying between them. The CDR3 has 13 residues. The germline V gene encodes CDR1 ENHRY and CDR2 SYGVKD. CDR3 sequence: CAITGTGANVLTF. The CDR3 DNA reads as TGTGCCATCACGGGGACTGGGGCCAACGTCCTGACTTTC.

The chain carries TRBV7-9 and TRBJ1-1; 8 bases fit TRBD1. The CDR3 loop spans 14 amino acids. Trimming took 5 bases from V and 4 from J; bases not matched to a gene: 6. Germline-derived CDR1 and CDR2 are SEHNR and FQNEAQ (reference sequence). For the CDR3, the DNA is TGTGCCAGCAGCCCCCCGGACAGGGCCACTGAAGCTTTCTTT. Its protein is CASSPPDRATEAFF.

The V call is TRBV6-1, the J call TRBJ2-3, with no clear D. V lost 6 bases and J 2 bases, leaving 9 bases between the germline ends. The length of the CDR3 is 13 residues. The germline V gene encodes CDR1 MNHNS and CDR2 SASEGT. As DNA, the CDR3 is TGTGCCAGCAGGGAACCCATCACAGATACGCAGTATTTT. Translation gives CASREPITDTQYF.

V and J are TRBV11-3 and TRBJ2-1, with 7 bases identical to TRBD2. The V gene's germline CDR1 is SGHNT and CDR2 YENEEA. The CDR3 has 20 residues. J was trimmed by 1 base and V by 0 bases; bases with no gene match: 15. CDR3: CASSLDVILRTGGSYNEQFF. Here the CDR3 DNA reads TGTGCCAGCAGCTTAGATGTAATTCTGCGGACGGGAGGTTCCTACAATGAGCAGTTCTTC.

This clone was counted once. The V and J genes are TRBV9 and TRBJ1-5; TRBD1 matches at 7 bases. The CDR3 spans 14 residues. Germline V CDR1 and CDR2: SGDLS, YYNGEE. The junction had 2 bases not matched to a gene; V was cut back by 0 bases and J by 5 bases. The CDR3 region has the DNA TGTGCCAGCAGCGTAGGGACAGGTTATCAGCCCCAGCATTTT. Residues: CASSVGTGYQPQHF.

This clone turned up a few times. The V call is TRBV28, the J call TRBJ1-5; 9 bases match TRBD1. Germline trimming cut 6 bases from V and 5 bases from J; bases unmatched to any gene: 2. The CDR3 is 13 amino acids. Germline lookup yields CDR1 MDHEN and CDR2 SYDVKM. The CDR3 is CASRQGADQPQHF. CDR3 DNA sequence: TGTGCCAGCAGACAGGGGGCGGATCAGCCCCAGCATTTT.

The V and J genes are TRBV19 and TRBJ1-6; D is possibly TRBD1 (6 bases). This CDR3 has 12 residues. V dropped 6 bases and J dropped 7 bases, with 7 bases sitting between them. Germline CDR1 reads LNHDA; CDR2 reads SQIVND (reference sequence). For the CDR3, the DNA is TGTGCCAGTAGGGACAGAAATTCACCCCTCCACTTT. It translates to CASRDRNSPLHF.

This sequence joins TRBV18 and TRBJ2-5, with D unclear. The CDR3 spans 14 residues. V was cut by 4 bases and J by 1 base, with 10 bases left in between. The germline CDR1 and CDR2 sequences are KGHSH and LQKENI. Here the CDR3 reads CASSLLTGQETQYF. Written as DNA, the CDR3 is TGTGCCAGCTCACTGCTGACGGGCCAAGAGACCCAGTACTTC.

J is TRBJ2-6 and V is TRBV6-1; D is unclear. This CDR3 comprises 18 residues. Trimming took off 2 bases at V and 4 bases at J, with 18 bases between the two ends. Germline CDR1 and CDR2: MNHNS and SASEGT. CDR3 DNA sequence: TGTGCCAGCAGTGAAACCCGATTTAATGGAGCGGGGGCCAACGTCCTGACTTTC. Protein: CASSETRFNGAGANVLTF.

This chain links TRBV5-4 with TRBJ2-1, with a possible D match to TRBD1 (7 bases). Trimming left V 3 bases short and J 4 bases short, with 14 bases between. Per the germline V gene, CDR1 is SGHNT and CDR2 is YYREEE (reference sequence). This CDR3 has 15 residues. In DNA form, the CDR3 reads TGTGCCAGCAGCTGGCAGGGGGGCGGGTACAATGAGCAGTTCTTC. Protein: CASSWQGGGYNEQFF.

This clone was found once. CDR3 nucleotide sequence: TGTGCCAGCAGCCTCGAAAAGCTCTTCCCGCAGTATTTT. This codes for CASSLEKLFPQYF. This chain links TRBV11-3 with TRBJ2-3, with D hard to call. The CDR3 consists of 13 residues. The V gene's germline CDR1 is SGHNT and CDR2 YENEEA. V was shortened by 5 bases and J by 10 bases, with 16 bases between the two germline ends.

V is TRBV28 and J is TRBJ1-1; 7 bases are a match to TRBD1. J lost 4 bases, V lost 7 bases, and 3 bases had no gene match. In germline, CDR1 is MDHEN, CDR2 SYDVKM. The CDR3 is made up of 12 amino acids. Here the CDR3 reads CASKPGGTEAFF. In nucleotides, the CDR3 is TGTGCCAGCAAGCCAGGGGGCACTGAAGCTTTCTTT.

The rearrangement links TRBV5-1 to TRBJ2-7; TRBD2 agrees at 10 bases. Germline CDR1 and CDR2: SGHRS and YFSETQ. V shed 5 bases, J shed 6 bases, and the junction held 11 bases outside the gene matches. This CDR3 comprises 15 residues. In nucleotides, the CDR3 is TGCGCCAGCAGTCACAGGGAGCGGGAGGGCCCCGAGCAGTACTTC. It translates to CASSHREREGPEQYF. The full variable domain, its missing parts supplied by reference TRBV5-1 and TRBJ2-7, is KAGVTQTPRYLIKTRGQQVTLSCSPISGHRSVSWYQQTPGQGLQFLFEYFSETQRNKGNFPGRFSGRQFSNSRSEMNVSTLELGDSALYLCASSHREREGPEQYFGPGTRLTVT.

The rearrangement uses TRBV7-2 and TRBJ2-2, with a tentative D call TRBD1 (5 bases). CDR1 and CDR2 from the germline V gene are SGHTA and FQGNSA. This CDR3 has 16 residues. The V end lost 5 bases, the J end lost 5 bases, and 18 bases lay between the germline ends. The CDR3 DNA sequence: TGTGCCAGCAGCCCCCAAGCTCGGCAGGGTACCGGGGAGCTGTTTTTT. Translated: CASSPQARQGTGELFF.

The chain combines TRBV19 with TRBJ2-7; 7 positions agree with TRBD1. CDR1 is LNHDA, CDR2 SQIVND, per germline (reference sequence). There are 12 residues in the CDR3. The V gene end was trimmed by 3 bases and the J gene end by 4 bases; junction bases not matched to a gene: 0. Written as DNA, the CDR3 is TGTGCCAGTAGTATGACAGGGTACGAGCAGTACTTC. Its protein is CASSMTGYEQYF.

The chain uses TRBV19 and TRBJ1-2; 9 bases match TRBD1. The V gene's germline CDR1 is LNHDA and CDR2 SQIVND (reference sequence). This CDR3 region has 14 residues. The V gene end was trimmed by 3 bases and the J gene end by 8 bases; junction bases not matched to a gene: 7. DNA for the CDR3: TGTGCCAGTAGTATCCTCGGGACAGGGAGCGGCTACACCTTC. It translates to CASSILGTGSGYTF.

This chain links TRBV11-3 with TRBJ2-7; the D is unclear. Germline V lookup: CDR1 SGHNT, CDR2 YENEEA. CDR3 length: 14 amino acids. Trimming stripped 5 bases from V and 7 bases from J, with 18 bases between. The CDR3 sequence: CASSPRASPWEQYF. Written as DNA, the CDR3 is TGTGCCAGCAGCCCCCGAGCGTCCCCGTGGGAGCAGTACTTC. Full variable domain (missing parts from reference TRBV11-3 and TRBJ2-7): EAGVVQSPRYKIIEKKQPVAFWCNPISGHNTLYWYLQNLGQGPELLIRYENEEAVDDSQLPKDRFSAERLKGVDSTLKIQPAELGDSAVYLCASSPRASPWEQYFGPGTRLTVT.

The V call is TRBV5-7, the J call TRBJ1-3; tentative D call: TRBD1 (5 bases). TRBV5-7 is an ORF for which the function is uncertain. The CDR3 consists of 15 residues. Trimming removed 1 base from V and 4 bases from J, with 12 bases in between. The CDR3 is CASSLIRVWGNTIYF. CDR3 sequence (DNA): TGTGCCAGCAGCTTGATCAGGGTTTGGGGAAACACCATATATTTT.

The chain joins TRBV25-1 to TRBJ1-5; weak D call: TRBD1 (6 bases). The germline V gene encodes CDR1 MGHDK and CDR2 SYGVNS. The CDR3 loop spans 14 amino acids. V gave up 4 bases and J gave up 7 bases, with 14 bases separating them. The CDR3 coding sequence is TGTGCCAGCAGTGGCCAGGGGAATGGACAGCCCCAGCATTTT. Translation: CASSGQGNGQPQHF.

The V call is TRBV14, the J call TRBJ2-5; TRBD1 is a possible D gene (6 bases). The CDR3 has 15 amino acids. Germline V gene lookup returns CDR1 SGHDN and CDR2 FVKESK. With 6 bases removed from V and 2 bases from J, the gap between germline ends came to 16 bases. CDR3 residues: CASSQQGQLQETQYF. The CDR3 DNA is TGTGCCAGCAGTCAACAAGGACAGCTACAAGAGACCCAGTACTTC. The full variable domain, in which reference TRBV14 and TRBJ2-5 provide the parts outside the CDR3, is EAGVTQFPSHSVIEKGQTVTLRCDPISGHDNLYWYRRVMGKEIKFLLHFVKESKQDESGMPNNRFLAERTGGTYSTLKVQPAELEDSGVYFCASSQQGQLQETQYFGPGTRLLVL.

The CDR3 region has the DNA TGTGCCAGTAGTACTGGGACAGCGGCCTCCTACAATGAGCAGTTCTTC. It is translated as CASSTGTAASYNEQFF. The chain recombines TRBV19 with TRBJ2-1, with TRBD1 identical over 7 bases. Per the germline V gene, CDR1 is LNHDA and CDR2 is SQIVND (reference sequence). The length of the CDR3 is 16 residues. The V and J ends lost 4 bases and 0 bases, in that order; junction bases with no gene match: 6.